This TCR beta chain was captured by sequencing in a study of T cell changes during pregnancy in multiple sclerosis. Germline V gene sequence: CDR1 MNHEY, CDR2 SVGAGI. This CDR3 has 15 residues. V was pared by 6 bases and J by 2 bases, with 14 bases between. The method was immunoSEQ multiplex PCR; TCRdb's version includes in-frame clones alone and lacks a portion of them. The table includes just under 70,000 clones, roughly 89% detected once. The chain employs TRBV6-5 and TRBJ1-5, with D possibly matching TRBD1 (5 bases). The sequence was obtained from a female donor with multiple sclerosis, enrolled in a pregnancy study. Sequences were derived from peripheral blood, sampled in the second trimester of pregnancy. The CDR3 bases are TGTGCCAGCAGCTCCGGGGGTCTGGGCAATCAGCCCCAGCATTTT. Translated, it gives CASSSGGLGNQPQHF.